A selection of T cell receptor beta chains follows, all from one sample in a study of T cell repertoires in cytomegalovirus infection. TCRdb re-analysed the reads in MiXCR, keeping a single row per CDR3 protein. The table includes about 360,000 distinct CDR3 sequences, 15% to 20% detected once. Sequenced material: PBMCs. The source is a human donor in good health (CMV status not recorded). Some clones in this sample may be carry-over from other donors' samples. CDR3s include the opening cysteine and the closing phenylalanine or tryptophan. The order of the fields is J gene, D gene, V gene, CDR3 protein. The D gene is left open where the match is weak.

J: TRBJ2-7
D: TRBD1
V: TRBV6-5
CDR3: CASRRTPDREKQYF

J: TRBJ2-3
D: -
V: TRBV24-1
CDR3: CATSDLSQTSTDTQYF

J: TRBJ2-7
D: TRBD1
V: TRBV28
CDR3: CASTTPTTGGYEQYF

J: TRBJ2-1
D: -
V: TRBV6-2/TRBV6-3
CDR3: CASSFSRAPGDEQFF

J: TRBJ1-4
D: TRBD1
V: TRBV7-2
CDR3: CASSFQGANEKLFF

J: TRBJ1-6
D: -
V: TRBV7-4
CDR3: CASSTNPGALNSPLHF

J: TRBJ2-7
D: -
V: TRBV7-8
CDR3: CASSTNQQGDEQYF

J: TRBJ2-3
D: TRBD2
V: TRBV10-3
CDR3: CAISERGLSSTDTQYF

J: TRBJ1-5
D: -
V: TRBV2
CDR3: CASRVAGDQPQHF

J: TRBJ2-5
D: -
V: TRBV2
CDR3: CASSIRQDQETQYF

J: TRBJ2-3
D: -
V: TRBV2
CDR3: CASDLESDTQYF

J: TRBJ1-1
D: -
V: TRBV27
CDR3: CASSPGINTEAFF

J: TRBJ2-3
D: -
V: TRBV7-4
CDR3: CASSLVGLDTQYF

J: TRBJ2-5
D: -
V: TRBV27
CDR3: CASSSPLRRETQYF

J: TRBJ1-3
D: -
V: TRBV13
CDR3: CASSGRNTIYF

J: TRBJ1-5
D: -
V: TRBV2
CDR3: CASEPGPRKPQHF

J: TRBJ1-1
D: -
V: TRBV5-4
CDR3: CASSFDSHTEAFF

J: TRBJ1-1
D: -
V: TRBV6-6
CDR3: CASSDRNTEAFF

J: TRBJ2-3
D: -
V: TRBV2
CDR3: CASIPAPFNTDTQYF

J: TRBJ1-1
D: -
V: TRBV6-1
CDR3: CASSGMNTEAFF

J: TRBJ2-1
D: TRBD2
V: TRBV5-1
CDR3: CASSLGLAGGGHEQFF

J: TRBJ2-3
D: -
V: TRBV12-3/TRBV12-4
CDR3: CASSLGSRLATQYF

J: TRBJ1-1
D: TRBD1
V: TRBV4-1
CDR3: CASSQVGQTNTEAFF

J: TRBJ2-5
D: -
V: TRBV20-1
CDR3: CSASPKETQYF

J: TRBJ2-3
D: -
V: TRBV6-5
CDR3: CASKGASGTDTQYF

J: TRBJ1-5
D: -
V: TRBV4-1
CDR3: CASSQPTGNRSNQPQHF

J: TRBJ1-5
D: TRBD1
V: TRBV19
CDR3: CASSPPQGAHQPQHF

J: TRBJ2-3
D: -
V: TRBV7-2
CDR3: CASSLSGVTDTQYF